These 8 T cell receptor beta chains were sequenced from one sample in a study of molecular identifiers for immune sequencing clone quantification (dated by TCRdb to about 2018). Libraries were built with PCR. The sample was run on an Illumina HiSeq 4000. TCRdb trimmed the raw reads at Q25, called clones with MiXCR and kept productive beta chains. CDR3 protein duplicates are merged, each entry listing the most common genes and DNA. In this sample the table shows just under 650,000 distinct CDR3 sequences, about 20% of which occur a single time. Under 0.95% of the sample is taken by the ten largest. Material for sequencing was naive CD8+ T cells from blood, with Jurkat cell RNA spiked in. The cell subset or site label corresponds to: FACS-sorted CD8+CD4-CCR7+CD45RA+ naive T cells. These receptors originate from a human donor in good health. Some libraries in this study had Jurkat cell RNA spiked in.

The chain joins TRBV7-9 to TRBJ2-7, with D maybe TRBD1 (5 bases). V was shortened by 5 bases and J by 3 bases, with 26 bases between the two germline ends. CDR1 SEHNR and CDR2 FQNEAQ come from the germline V gene (reference sequence). CDR3 length equals 18 residues. The CDR3 spells CASSPRLGSTRGLYEQYF. The CDR3 nucleotides are TGTGCCAGCAGCCCTCGGTTGGGTTCAACAAGGGGCCTCTACGAGCAGTACTTC.

In its sample, this clonotype was seen many times. The chain couples TRBV18 to TRBJ2-1; D is undetermined. This CDR3 region has 16 residues. CDR1 and CDR2 (germline): KGHSH, LQKENI. With 2 bases removed from V and 2 bases from J, the gap between germline ends came to 13 bases. CDR3 nucleotide sequence: TGTGCCAGCTCACCATCAACCCCGGCCCCCTACAATGAGCAGTTCTTC. Its translation is CASSPSTPAPYNEQFF.

A note on this clonotype: A clone one base away is much larger, so this may be a read error. This rearrangement joins TRBV7-9 to TRBJ1-1; no reliable D call. The CDR3 has 12 amino acids. CDR1 is SEHNR and CDR2 is FQNEAQ in the germline V gene (reference sequence). The CDR3 here is CAGSLDVSEAFF. The CDR3 DNA sequence: TGTGCCGGCAGCTTAGATGTCTCTGAAGCTTTCTTT. Full variable domain (rest looked up from reference TRBV7-9 and TRBJ1-1): DTGVSQNPRHKITKRGQNVTFRCDPISEHNRLYWYRQTLGQGPEFLTYFQNEAQLEKSRLLSDRFSAERPKGSFSTLEIQRTEQGDSAMYLCAGSLDVSEAFFGQGTRLTVV.

This clonotype was detected ten times or more. V usage is TRBV6-5 and J usage is TRBJ2-7; 7 nucleotides line up with TRBD2. Per germline, CDR1 MNHEY and CDR2 SVGAGI. The CDR3 consists of 15 residues. The V segment lost 5 bases and the J segment 5 bases; nucleotides outside the gene matches: 12. CDR3 nucleotides: TGTGCCAGCAGTCCCTCCTGGGGACTAACCCACGAGCAGTACTTC. Its protein product is CASSPSWGLTHEQYF.

The chain couples TRBV19 to TRBJ2-5; possible D gene TRBD1, 5 bases. Germline CDR1 is LNHDA and CDR2 is SQIVND (reference sequence). The V gene lost 8 bases and the J gene lost 1 base, with 20 bases spanning the gap. The CDR3 extends over 16 amino acids. The CDR3 sequence is CASALGAGNSQETQYF. The DNA for the CDR3 is TGTGCCAGTGCCCTTGGTGCAGGGAATAGCCAAGAGACCCAGTACTTC.

Of note for this clonotype: Since no conserved phenylalanine or tryptophan closes the CDR3, a read error is the likely cause. The CDR3 DNA sequence: TGTGCCAGTAATGGGGTGGCGGGCACAGATGCGCAGTATCTT. Its translation: CASNGVAGTDAQYL. J is TRBJ2-3 and V is TRBV19; D perhaps matches TRBD2 (5 bases). Germline V gene lookup returns CDR1 LNHDA and CDR2 SQIVND (reference sequence). The CDR3 is 14 residues long.

This clonotype was recorded at least ten times. The chain combines TRBV4-1 with TRBJ2-1; 7 bases map to TRBD1. Germline CDR1 is MGHRA and CDR2 is YSYEKL. V was clipped by 0 bases and J by 1 base; unmatched bases: 0. CDR3 length equals 15 residues. CDR3 loop: CASSQEDRSYNEQFF. CDR3 coding DNA: TGCGCCAGCAGCCAAGAGGACAGGTCCTACAATGAGCAGTTCTTC.

On this clonotype itself: This may arise from a read error, as a much more abundant clone is one base away. The chain couples TRBV27 to TRBJ1-5, with no clear D. CDR3 length: 16 residues. Germline-derived CDR1 and CDR2 are MNHEY and SMNVEV (reference sequence). The DNA of the CDR3 is TGTGCCAGCAGCCTGATTGGGGTATCGGGCAATCGGCCCCAGCATTTT. Its translation is CASSLIGVSGNRPQHF.